The 25 T cell receptor beta chains below were found in one sample sequenced in a study of blood T cell repertoires in COVID-19. The protocol was immunoSEQ multiplex PCR, while the TCRdb copy is restricted to in-frame clones and leaves out a portion. In the table there are under 300,000 clones, approximately 84% of which are singletons. Sequenced: peripheral blood. These receptors originate from a man aged 45-65 years with acute or convalescent COVID-19.

The CDR3 loop is CAISGRENSNQPQHF. The CDR3 coding sequence is TGTGCCATCAGTGGGAGGGAGAATAGCAATCAGCCCCAGCATTTT. V gene TRBV10-3 combines with J gene TRBJ1-5, with D unresolved. The germline gives CDR1 ENHRY, CDR2 SYGVKD. V was cut by 4 bases and J by 0 bases, with 10 bases left in between. This CDR3 region has 15 residues.

The V gene is TRBV7-2, the J gene TRBJ1-2; 9 bases are a match to TRBD1. This CDR3 is 14 amino acids long. V gave up 5 bases and J gave up 9 bases; unmatched junction bases: 10. The germline CDR1 and CDR2 sequences are SGHTA and FQGNSA. The CDR3 sequence is CASSAPPGTGSYTF. As DNA, the CDR3 is TGTGCCAGCAGCGCGCCCCCCGGGACAGGGAGCTACACCTTC.

The gene calls are TRBV18 and TRBJ1-5, with unresolved D. Germline V lookup: CDR1 KGHSH, CDR2 LQKENI. V was shortened by 6 bases and J by 2 bases, with 11 bases between the two germline ends. The CDR3 is 14 residues long. The CDR3 DNA follows: TGTGCCAGCTCTAAATGGGCAGGCAATCAGCCCCAGCATTTT. This encodes CASSKWAGNQPQHF.

The V gene is TRBV2, the J gene TRBJ1-5; 9 bases align to TRBD1. Germline V CDR1 and CDR2: SNHLY, FYNNEI. The CDR3 consists of 15 residues. V lost 5 bases to trimming and J lost 6 bases; unmatched junction nucleotides: 8. CDR3 protein: CASSTQGAIGQPQHF. The CDR3 DNA reads TGTGCCAGCAGTACACAGGGGGCGATTGGTCAGCCCCAGCATTTT.

The gene calls are TRBV7-2 and TRBJ1-2; the D is unclear. The germline V gene encodes CDR1 SGHTA and CDR2 FQGNSA. Trimming took 3 bases from V and 2 from J, leaving 10 bases between them. The CDR3 is 14 amino acids. For the CDR3, the DNA is TGTGCCAGCAGCTTCGTGGGGAGCAACTATGGCTACACCTTC. Translation gives CASSFVGSNYGYTF.

The V gene is TRBV19, the J gene TRBJ2-1; D possibly corresponds to TRBD1 (5 bases). The CDR3 has 14 amino acids. V was pared by 3 bases and J by 5 bases, with 11 bases between. Looked up from germline, CDR1 is LNHDA and CDR2 is SQIVND (reference sequence). In DNA, the CDR3 is TGTGCCAGTAGTATTGGGGCAAGGAACAATGAGCAGTTCTTC. Residues: CASSIGARNNEQFF.

J is TRBJ1-1 and V is TRBV3-1 (or the pseudogene TRBV3-2); D not certain. CDR1 is LGHDT and CDR2 is YNNKEL in the germline V gene (reference sequence). The CDR3 extends over 13 amino acids. V shed 4 bases and J shed 4 bases, with 10 bases lying between them. The CDR3 is CASSPAPGTEAFF. CDR3 DNA: TGTGCCAGCAGCCCTGCCCCGGGCACTGAAGCTTTCTTT.

The table lists this clone with a few counts. The chain employs TRBV27 and TRBJ1-2; 8 bases map to TRBD1. CDR1 MNHEY and CDR2 SMNVEV come from the germline V gene (reference sequence). Trimming removed 2 bases from V and 1 base from J; junction bases left unmatched: 6. The CDR3 extends over 16 amino acids. The CDR3 sequence: CASSLRGQADNYGYTF. The CDR3 DNA is TGTGCCAGCAGTTTAAGGGGACAGGCAGATAACTATGGCTACACCTTC.

The chain combines TRBV29-1 with TRBJ1-2; a possible D gene is TRBD1 (6 bases). V was pared by 1 base and J by 4 bases, with 13 bases between. In germline, CDR1 is SQVTM, CDR2 ANQGSEA. The CDR3 runs to 14 residues. The CDR3 DNA sequence: TGCAGCGTTGAAGGCCAGGGGAGGGCCTATGGCTACACCTTC. Residues: CSVEGQGRAYGYTF. The whole variable domain, remainder taken from reference TRBV29-1 and TRBJ1-2, is SAVISQKPSRDICQRGTSLTIQCQVDSQVTMMFWYRQQPGQSLTLIATANQGSEATYESGFVIDKFPISRPNLTFSTLTVSNMSPEDSSIYLCSVEGQGRAYGYTFGSGTRLTVV.

The chain joins TRBV19 to TRBJ1-1; 7 positions match TRBD1. The germline V gene has CDR1 LNHDA and CDR2 SQIVND (reference sequence). J gave up 1 base and V 1 base, and 0 bases lay outside the gene matches. This CDR3 comprises 14 residues. CDR3 in DNA: TGTGCCAGTAGTATAGGGACAGGGAACACTGAAGCTTTCTTT. Protein: CASSIGTGNTEAFF.

J is TRBJ1-5 and V is TRBV9; unclear D gene. Germline values: CDR1 SGDLS, CDR2 YYNGEE. The V gene lost 3 bases and the J gene lost 0 bases, with 7 bases spanning the gap. This CDR3 contains 14 residues. CDR3 amino acids: CASSGRDSNQPQHF. The DNA of the CDR3 is TGTGCCAGCAGCGGGAGGGATAGCAATCAGCCCCAGCATTTT.

V is TRBV18 and J is TRBJ2-3; 9 nucleotides agree with TRBD1. From germline, CDR1 is KGHSH and CDR2 LQKENI. The junction had 7 bases not matched to a gene; V was cut back by 3 bases and J by 0 bases. The CDR3 sequence is 17 residues long. CDR3 region: CASSPDRGHSSTDTQYF. The CDR3 DNA reads as TGTGCCAGCTCACCGGACAGGGGTCACTCTAGCACAGATACGCAGTATTTT.

This chain uses TRBV19 with TRBJ1-2, with 7 positions matching TRBD1. Germline CDR1 reads LNHDA; CDR2 reads SQIVND (reference sequence). V lost 5 bases to trimming and J lost 12 bases; unmatched junction nucleotides: 6. The CDR3 covers 11 residues. The CDR3, as DNA: TGTGCCAGTAGTGCAGGGGGAGGAGACACCTTC. It yields the protein CASSAGGGDTF.

The chain has TRBV4-1 and TRBJ1-1; D possibly corresponds to TRBD1 (5 bases). CDR3 length: 14 residues. Trimming stripped 2 bases from V and 11 bases from J, with 18 bases between. CDR1 is MGHRA and CDR2 is YSYEKL in the germline V gene. CDR3 sequence reads: CASSQSQAWVPAFF. The CDR3 DNA is TGCGCCAGCAGCCAATCACAGGCTTGGGTTCCGGCTTTCTTT.

V gene TRBV24-1 combines with J gene TRBJ2-5; the D gene is possibly TRBD2 (6 bases). The CDR3 runs to 14 residues. Germline-derived CDR1 and CDR2 are KGHDR and SFDVKD. Trimming removed 3 bases at V and 5 bases at J, with 12 bases between. The CDR3 loop is CATSDPTGRETQYF. The CDR3 DNA reads as TGTGCCACCAGTGATCCGACGGGGAGGGAGACCCAGTACTTC.

The CDR3 DNA is TGCGCCAGCAGCCAAGGACTAAGCTCCTACAATGAGCAGTTCTTC. As protein: CASSQGLSSYNEQFF. This sequence joins TRBV4-1 and TRBJ2-1; TRBD2 might be the D (5 bases). Trimming left V 1 base short and J 0 bases short, with 7 bases between. The CDR3 is 15 residues long. In germline, CDR1 is MGHRA, CDR2 YSYEKL.

The rearrangement joins TRBV5-1 to TRBJ2-5, with D unclear. The V end was cut by 0 bases, the J end by 5 bases, with 11 bases between. The CDR3 length is 14 residues. CDR1 and CDR2 (germline): SGHRS, YFSETQ. The CDR3: CASSLGLLVETQYF. CDR3 in DNA: TGCGCCAGCAGCTTGGGCCTCTTAGTGGAGACCCAGTACTTC.

The rearrangement joins TRBV6-5 to TRBJ2-7; 8 bases fit TRBD1. Trimming cost V 4 bases and J 7 bases; bases outside gene matches: 12. This CDR3 region has 15 residues. Germline CDR1 and CDR2: MNHEY and SVGAGI. DNA for the CDR3: TGTGCCAGCAGTTCACCTGATCAGGGGGCCTGGGAGCAGTACTTC. Residues: CASSSPDQGAWEQYF.

The chain employs TRBV11-2 and TRBJ2-5; TRBD1 agrees at 8 bases. Germline-derived CDR1 and CDR2 are SGHAT and FQNNGV. The CDR3 runs 16 residues. With V trimmed by 3 bases and J by 1 base, 7 bases remained unmatched. The CDR3 DNA reads TGTGCCAGCAGCTTTGGGAACAGGGGGACCCAAGAGACCCAGTACTTC. As protein: CASSFGNRGTQETQYF.

The V and J genes are TRBV30 and TRBJ2-1, with D possibly TRBD2 on 5 matching bases. CDR3 length: 15 residues. Germline V CDR1 and CDR2: GTSNPN, SVGIG (reference sequence). V was trimmed by 2 bases and J by 4 bases, leaving 15 bases between them. The CDR3 sequence: CAWSSGPPQYNEQFF. CDR3 DNA sequence: TGTGCCTGGAGTAGCGGACCCCCACAATACAATGAGCAGTTCTTC.

The CDR3 here is CASSPPSGVYNEQFF. DNA for the CDR3: TGTGCCAGCTCACCACCTAGCGGGGTTTACAATGAGCAGTTCTTC. V is TRBV18 and J is TRBJ2-1, with TRBD2 matching 8 bases. There are 15 residues in the CDR3. J gave up 4 bases and V 0 bases, and 2 bases lay outside the gene matches. Germline V gene data show CDR1 as KGHSH and CDR2 as LQKENI.

The CDR3 bases are TGTGCTAGTGGATCTAACTTAGGGGCGGGGTACGAGCAGTACTTC. It is translated as CASGSNLGAGYEQYF. V usage is TRBV12-5 and J usage is TRBJ2-7; possibly TRBD2 for D (6 bases). The V end lost 6 bases, the J end lost 4 bases, and 19 bases lay between the germline ends. The CDR3 runs to 15 residues. Germline V gene data show CDR1 as LGHNT and CDR2 as FRNRAP.

The chain couples TRBV5-1 to TRBJ2-4; D gene unclear. In germline, CDR1 is SGHRS, CDR2 YFSETQ. The V end was cut by 3 bases, the J end by 6 bases, with 13 bases between. This CDR3 has 14 residues. CDR3 in amino acids: CASSSAKELNIQYF. The CDR3 region has the DNA TGCGCCAGCAGCTCCGCAAAGGAGCTAAACATTCAGTACTTC.

This chain joins TRBV10-1 and TRBJ2-7; D may be TRBD2 (5 bases). Per germline, CDR1 WNHNN and CDR2 SYGVQD (reference sequence). The length of the CDR3 is 13 residues. The V and J ends lost 0 bases and 6 bases respectively, with 9 bases between them. CDR3 sequence reads: CASSESTISEQYF. CDR3 coding DNA: TGCGCCAGCAGTGAGTCGACTATAAGCGAGCAGTACTTC.

This clone was seen just once. The V gene is TRBV5-6, the J gene TRBJ1-6, with a possible D match to TRBD1 (6 bases). The germline V and J ends were trimmed by 0 bases and 6 bases, with 13 bases remaining between them. Germline V gene lookup returns CDR1 SGHDT and CDR2 YYEEEE. This CDR3 is built from 16 residues. CDR3 DNA sequence: TGTGCCAGCAGCTTGGGCTGGGGGCCCCCTAATTCACCCCTCCACTTT. It encodes CASSLGWGPPNSPLHF.